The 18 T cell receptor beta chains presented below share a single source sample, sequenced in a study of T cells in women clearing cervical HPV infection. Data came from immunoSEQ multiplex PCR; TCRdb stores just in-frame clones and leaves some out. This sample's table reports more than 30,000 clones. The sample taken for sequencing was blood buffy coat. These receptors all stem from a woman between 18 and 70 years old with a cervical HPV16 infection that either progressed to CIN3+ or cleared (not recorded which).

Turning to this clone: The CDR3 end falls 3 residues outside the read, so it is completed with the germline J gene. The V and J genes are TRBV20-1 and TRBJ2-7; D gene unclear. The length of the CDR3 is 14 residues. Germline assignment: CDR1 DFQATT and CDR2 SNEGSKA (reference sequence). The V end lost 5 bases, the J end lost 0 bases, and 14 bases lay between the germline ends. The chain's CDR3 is CSAPPGKSSYEQYF. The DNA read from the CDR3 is TGCAGTGCTCCACCGGGTAAATCCTCCTACGAG.

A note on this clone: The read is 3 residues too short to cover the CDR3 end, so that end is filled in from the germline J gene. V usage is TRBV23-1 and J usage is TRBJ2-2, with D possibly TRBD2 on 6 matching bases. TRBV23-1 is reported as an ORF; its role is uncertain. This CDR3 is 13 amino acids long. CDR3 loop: CASSLLCGEKLFF. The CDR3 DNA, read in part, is TGCGCCAGCAGTCTGTTGTGCGGGGAAAAG.

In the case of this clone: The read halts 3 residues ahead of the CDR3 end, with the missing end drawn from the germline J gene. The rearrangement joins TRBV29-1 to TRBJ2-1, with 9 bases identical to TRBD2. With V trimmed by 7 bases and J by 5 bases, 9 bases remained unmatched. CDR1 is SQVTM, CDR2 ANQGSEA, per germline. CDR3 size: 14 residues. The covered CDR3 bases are TGCAGCGCGCCGCGGGAGGGCCTCCACAATGAG. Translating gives CSAPREGLHNE. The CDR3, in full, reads CSAPREGLHNEQFF.

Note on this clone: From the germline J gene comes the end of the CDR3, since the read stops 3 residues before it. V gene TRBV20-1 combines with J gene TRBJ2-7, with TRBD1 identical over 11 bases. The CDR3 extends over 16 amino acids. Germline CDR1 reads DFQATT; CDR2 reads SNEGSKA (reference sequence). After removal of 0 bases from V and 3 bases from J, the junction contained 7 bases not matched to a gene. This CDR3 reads CSARDPTGTGGYEQYF. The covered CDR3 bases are TGCAGTGCTAGAGACCCAACCGGGACAGGGGGCTACGAG.

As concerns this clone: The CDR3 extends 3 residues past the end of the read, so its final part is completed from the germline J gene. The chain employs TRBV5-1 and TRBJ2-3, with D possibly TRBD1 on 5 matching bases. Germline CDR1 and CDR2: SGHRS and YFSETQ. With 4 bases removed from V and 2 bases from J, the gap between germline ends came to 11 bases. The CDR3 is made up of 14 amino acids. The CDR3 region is CASSPRQHTDTQYF. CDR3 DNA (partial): TGCGCCAGCAGCCCGAGACAGCACACAGATACG. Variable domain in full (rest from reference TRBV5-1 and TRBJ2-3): KAGVTQTPRYLIKTRGQQVTLSCSPISGHRSVSWYQQTPGQGLQFLFEYFSETQRNKGNFPGRFSGRQFSNSRSEMNVSTLELGDSALYLCASSPRQHTDTQYFGPGTRLTVL.

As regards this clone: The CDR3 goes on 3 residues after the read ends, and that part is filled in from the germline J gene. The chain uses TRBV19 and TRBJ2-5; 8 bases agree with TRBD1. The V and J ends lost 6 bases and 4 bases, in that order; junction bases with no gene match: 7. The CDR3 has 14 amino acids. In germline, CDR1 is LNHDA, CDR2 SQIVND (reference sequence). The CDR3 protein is CASSRTGGRETQYF. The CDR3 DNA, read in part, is TGTGCCAGTAGCCGTACAGGGGGGCGAGAGACC.

The part of the CDR3 DNA that was read is TGCGCCAGCAGCTCCACCGGGACAGGGGGCGGTGAGACG. Protein: CASSSTGTGGGET. The complete CDR3 reads CASSSTGTGGGETQYF. The rearrangement uses TRBV5-1 and TRBJ2-3; 12 nucleotides agree with TRBD1. The CDR3 is cut off 3 residues early in the read; its end comes from the germline J gene. In germline, CDR1 is SGHRS, CDR2 YFSETQ. The CDR3 totals 16 residues.

CDR3 DNA, as far as it was read: TGTGCCAGCAGTGTGGGACAGGGATTGGGAACCACAGATACG. It translates to CASSVGQGLGTTDT. The whole CDR3 region reads CASSVGQGLGTTDTQYF. The V call is TRBV28, the J call TRBJ2-3, with 9 bases aligning to TRBD1. The read halts 3 residues ahead of the CDR3 end, with the missing end drawn from the germline J gene. Germline CDR1 reads MDHEN; CDR2 reads SYDVKM. The CDR3 runs to 17 residues. V lost 5 bases, J lost 2 bases, and 11 bases stayed unmatched.

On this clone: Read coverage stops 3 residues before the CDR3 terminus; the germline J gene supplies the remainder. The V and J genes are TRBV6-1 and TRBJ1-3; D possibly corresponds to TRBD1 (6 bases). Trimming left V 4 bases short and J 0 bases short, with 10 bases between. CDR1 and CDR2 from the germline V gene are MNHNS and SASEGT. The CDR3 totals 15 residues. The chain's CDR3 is CASSVAQGSGNTIYF. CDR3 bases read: TGTGCCAGCAGTGTCGCACAGGGCTCTGGAAACACC.

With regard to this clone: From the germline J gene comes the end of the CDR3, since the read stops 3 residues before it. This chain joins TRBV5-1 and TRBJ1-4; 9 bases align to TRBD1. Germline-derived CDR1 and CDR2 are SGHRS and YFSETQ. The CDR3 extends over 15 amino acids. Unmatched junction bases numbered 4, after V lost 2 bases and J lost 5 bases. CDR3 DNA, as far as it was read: TGCGCCAGCAGCTTTGGGACAGGGCGGAATGAAAAA. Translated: CASSFGTGRNEK. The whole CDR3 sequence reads CASSFGTGRNEKLFF.

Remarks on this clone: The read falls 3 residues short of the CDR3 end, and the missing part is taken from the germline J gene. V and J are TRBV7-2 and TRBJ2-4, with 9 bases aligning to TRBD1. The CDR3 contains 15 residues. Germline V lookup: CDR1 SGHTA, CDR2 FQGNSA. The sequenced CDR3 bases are TGTGCCAGCAGCACACAGGGGGCCCCCGGGAGTGGT. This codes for CASSTQGAPGSG. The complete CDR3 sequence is CASSTQGAPGSGQYF.

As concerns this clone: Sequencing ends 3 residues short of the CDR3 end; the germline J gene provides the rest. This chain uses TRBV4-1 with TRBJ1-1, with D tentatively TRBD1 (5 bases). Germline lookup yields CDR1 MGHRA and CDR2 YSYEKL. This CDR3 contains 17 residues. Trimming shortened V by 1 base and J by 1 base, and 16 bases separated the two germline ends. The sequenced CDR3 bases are TGCGCCAGCAGCCAAGGTTCTCCGGGACTTAGGAACACTGAA. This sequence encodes CASSQGSPGLRNTE. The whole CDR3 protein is CASSQGSPGLRNTEAFF.

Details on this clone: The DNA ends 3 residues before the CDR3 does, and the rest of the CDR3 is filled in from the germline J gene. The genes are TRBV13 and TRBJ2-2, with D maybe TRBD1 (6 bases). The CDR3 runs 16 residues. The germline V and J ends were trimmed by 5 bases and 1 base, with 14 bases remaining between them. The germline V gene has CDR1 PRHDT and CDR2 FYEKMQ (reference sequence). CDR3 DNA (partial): TGTGCCAGCAGCCAGGGGCAGAATTTGAACACCGGGGAG. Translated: CASSQGQNLNTGE. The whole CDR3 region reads CASSQGQNLNTGELFF.

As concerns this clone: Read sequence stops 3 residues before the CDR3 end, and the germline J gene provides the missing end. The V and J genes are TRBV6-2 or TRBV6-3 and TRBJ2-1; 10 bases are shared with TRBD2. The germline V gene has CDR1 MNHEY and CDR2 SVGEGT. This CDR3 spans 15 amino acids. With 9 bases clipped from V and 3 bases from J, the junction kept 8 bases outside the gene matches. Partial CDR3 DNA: TGTGCCAGTAGCAACGGACTAGCGGACTACAATGAG. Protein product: CASSNGLADYNE. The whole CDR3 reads CASSNGLADYNEQFF.

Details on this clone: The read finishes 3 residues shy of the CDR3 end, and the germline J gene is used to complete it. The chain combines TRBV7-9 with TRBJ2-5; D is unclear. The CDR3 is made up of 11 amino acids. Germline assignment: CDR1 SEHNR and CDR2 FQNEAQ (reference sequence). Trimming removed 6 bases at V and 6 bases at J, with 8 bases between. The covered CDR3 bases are TGTGCCAGCAGTACGAAGCAGACC. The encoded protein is CASSTKQT. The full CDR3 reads CASSTKQTQYF.

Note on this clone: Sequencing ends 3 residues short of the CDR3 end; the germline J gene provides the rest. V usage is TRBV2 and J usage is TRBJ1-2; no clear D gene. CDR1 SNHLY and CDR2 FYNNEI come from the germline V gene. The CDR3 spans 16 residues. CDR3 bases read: TGTGCCAGCAGTGAAGCGGGGAGCGGGAGTGGATACGAC. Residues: CASSEAGSGSGYD. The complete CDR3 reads CASSEAGSGSGYDYTF.

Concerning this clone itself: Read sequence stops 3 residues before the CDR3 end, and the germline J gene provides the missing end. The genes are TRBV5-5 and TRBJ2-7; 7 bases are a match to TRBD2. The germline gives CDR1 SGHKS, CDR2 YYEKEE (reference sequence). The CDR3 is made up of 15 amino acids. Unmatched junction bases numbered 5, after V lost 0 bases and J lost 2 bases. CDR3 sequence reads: CASSLASGLPYEQYF. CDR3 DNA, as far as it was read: TGTGCCAGCAGCTTGGCTAGCGGCCTTCCCTACGAG.

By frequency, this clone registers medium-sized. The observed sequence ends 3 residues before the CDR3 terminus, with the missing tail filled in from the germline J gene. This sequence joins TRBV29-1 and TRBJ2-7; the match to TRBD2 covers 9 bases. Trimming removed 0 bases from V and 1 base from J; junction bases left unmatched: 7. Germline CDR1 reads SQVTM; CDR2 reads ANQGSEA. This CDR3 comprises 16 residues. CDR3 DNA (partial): TGCAGCGTTGAAGATAATAGCGGGAGCGTATCCTACGAG. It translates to CSVEDNSGSVSYE. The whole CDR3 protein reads CSVEDNSGSVSYEQYF.